Following are 27 T cell receptor beta chains from one sample sequenced in a study of radiation and T cells in renal cell carcinoma. Clones were read by immunoSEQ multiplex PCR, and TCRdb kept only the in-frame ones, dropping some. The sample has 100,000 to 150,000 clones; around 81% are singletons. Noted time point: blood 2 weeks post-SBRT. Treatment denoted: 15 Gy SBRT to primary tumor, nephrectomy 4 weeks later. The sample here was blood, taken from a patient whose treatment included radiotherapy and nephrectomy. These receptors originate from a man aged 45-65 years with renal cell carcinoma.

The genes are TRBV11-1 and TRBJ2-3; TRBD1 agrees at 7 bases. The CDR3 is made up of 17 amino acids. Losses at the gene ends were 5 bases for V and 4 bases for J; bases not matched to a gene: 15. Germline values: CDR1 SGHAT, CDR2 FQDESV (reference sequence). Written as DNA, the CDR3 is TGTGCCAGCAGCCTCGGACAGGTTGGTGGAATGGCAGATACGCAGTATTTT. Encoded protein: CASSLGQVGGMADTQYF.

The chain has TRBV28 and TRBJ2-5; D gene unclear. Per germline, CDR1 MDHEN and CDR2 SYDVKM. This CDR3 comprises 15 residues. V was pared by 3 bases and J by 4 bases, with 15 bases between. CDR3 bases: TGTGCCAGCAGTTTGCGGATGTCTTACGGAGAGACCCAGTACTTC. Amino acid sequence: CASSLRMSYGETQYF.

This clone was counted only a few times. The CDR3 region is CASSERGRNYGYTF. The DNA of the CDR3 is TGTGCCAGCAGTGAAAGGGGCAGGAACTATGGCTACACCTTC. The chain employs TRBV6-1 and TRBJ1-2, with a weak D call TRBD1 (5 bases). V lost 2 bases and J 2 bases, leaving 9 bases between the germline ends. CDR3 length equals 14 residues. The germline gives CDR1 MNHNS, CDR2 SASEGT.

The chain is built from TRBV6-6 and TRBJ2-7; 9 nucleotides match TRBD2. Germline CDR1 is MNHNY and CDR2 is SVGAGI (reference sequence). CDR3 length equals 14 residues. V lost 0 bases, J lost 7 bases, and 4 bases stayed unmatched. The CDR3 is CASSYSSREGEQYF. In nucleotides, the CDR3 is TGTGCCAGCAGTTACTCGTCGCGGGAGGGAGAGCAGTACTTC.

The chain combines TRBV11-2 with TRBJ2-1, with 13 bases fitting TRBD2. Germline trimming cut 5 bases from V and 9 bases from J; bases unmatched to any gene: 4. The CDR3 runs to 14 residues. Per germline, CDR1 SGHAT and CDR2 FQNNGV. The CDR3 DNA reads TGTGCCAGCAGCCCCCGGACTAGCGGGGGTGAGCAGTTCTTC. Residues: CASSPRTSGGEQFF.

The CDR3 sequence: CASSLASLGRRELFF. The CDR3 coding sequence is TGCGCCAGCAGCTTGGCCTCTCTTGGGCGGCGGGAGCTGTTTTTT. The chain is built from TRBV5-1 and TRBJ2-2; D ambiguous. The CDR3 sequence is 15 residues long. Trimming stripped 0 bases from V and 9 bases from J, with 15 bases between. CDR1 is SGHRS, CDR2 YFSETQ, per germline. Full variable domain (missing parts from reference TRBV5-1 and TRBJ2-2): KAGVTQTPRYLIKTRGQQVTLSCSPISGHRSVSWYQQTPGQGLQFLFEYFSETQRNKGNFPGRFSGRQFSNSRSEMNVSTLELGDSALYLCASSLASLGRRELFFGEGSRLTVL.

The J gene is TRBJ2-3, the V gene TRBV6-5; D remains unclear. Germline CDR1 MNHEY, CDR2 SVGAGI. This CDR3 is 13 amino acids long. Trimming shortened V by 6 bases and J by 4 bases, and 11 bases separated the two germline ends. CDR3 region: CASSPRFPDTQYF. In nucleotides, the CDR3 is TGTGCCAGCAGCCCCCGATTCCCAGATACGCAGTATTTT.

This clone turned up a few times. V gene TRBV2 combines with J gene TRBJ2-3; D is perhaps TRBD2 (5 bases). V was shortened by 7 bases and J by 4 bases, with 6 bases between the two germline ends. Germline V lookup: CDR1 SNHLY, CDR2 FYNNEI. CDR3 length equals 11 residues. In DNA form, the CDR3 reads TGTGCCAGCAAGGGAGCAGATACGCAGTATTTT. Translating it yields CASKGADTQYF. The whole variable domain, filled in from reference TRBV2 and TRBJ2-3, reads EPEVTQTPSHQVTQMGQEVILRCVPISNHLYFYWYRQILGQKVEFLVSFYNNEISEKSEIFDDQFSVERPDGSNFTLKIRSTKLEDSAMYFCASKGADTQYFGPGTRLTVL.

The chain is built from TRBV5-1 and TRBJ2-1, with D unclear. CDR1 SGHRS and CDR2 YFSETQ come from the germline V gene. Trimming cost V 0 bases and J 8 bases, with 12 bases left between them. This CDR3 has 14 residues. The CDR3 loop is CASSLAAWSDEQFF. The CDR3 bases are TGCGCCAGCAGCTTGGCCGCGTGGAGCGATGAGCAGTTCTTC.

CDR3 residues: CASSFRGGAWTFF. CDR3 DNA sequence: TGTGCCAGCAGCTTTCGAGGGGGCGCCTGGACTTTCTTT. This chain connects TRBV5-4 to TRBJ1-1; 7 bases fit TRBD1. With 2 bases clipped from V and 12 bases from J, the junction kept 10 bases outside the gene matches. Germline CDR1 reads SGHNT; CDR2 reads YYREEE (reference sequence). The length of the CDR3 is 13 residues.

The chain uses TRBV27 and TRBJ1-6; D remains unclear. The CDR3 runs to 12 residues. The V end was cut by 2 bases, the J end by 8 bases, with 4 bases between. Germline CDR1 and CDR2: MNHEY and SMNVEV (reference sequence). As DNA, the CDR3 is TGTGCCAGCAGTTTAAAGGATTCACCCCTCCACTTT. It yields the protein CASSLKDSPLHF.

V and J are TRBV5-4 and TRBJ2-3; TRBD2 aligns across 9 bases. After removal of 7 bases from V and 5 bases from J, the junction contained 8 bases not matched to a gene. The CDR3 contains 14 residues. Looked up from germline, CDR1 is SGHNT and CDR2 is YYREEE (reference sequence). The CDR3 bases are TGTGCCAGCTCGCGGGAGGGCCTTGGAGATACGCAGTATTTT. It translates to CASSREGLGDTQYF.

The chain carries TRBV27 and TRBJ2-3, with TRBD1 matching 12 bases. This CDR3 is built from 14 residues. J was trimmed by 4 bases and V by 9 bases; bases with no gene match: 5. In germline, CDR1 is MNHEY, CDR2 SMNVEV (reference sequence). CDR3 amino acids: CASSGTGGSDTQYF. Written as DNA, the CDR3 is TGTGCCAGTTCCGGGACAGGGGGCTCAGATACGCAGTATTTT.

This chain joins TRBV6-1 and TRBJ2-3; D call uncertain. This CDR3 is built from 17 residues. Germline CDR1 and CDR2: MNHNS and SASEGT. Trimming took 4 bases from V and 0 from J, leaving 17 bases between them. CDR3 in amino acids: CASSGDAPATSTDTQYF. DNA for the CDR3: TGTGCCAGCAGTGGGGATGCACCTGCAACTAGCACAGATACGCAGTATTTT.

This chain joins TRBV18 and TRBJ2-1; 8 nucleotides line up with TRBD1. CDR1 and CDR2 (germline): KGHSH, LQKENI. Trimming at V came to 2 bases and at J to 9 bases, leaving 6 bases not matched to a gene. The CDR3 runs 14 residues. Here the CDR3 reads CASSPGRGRVEQFF. The CDR3 DNA is TGTGCCAGCTCACCAGGCAGGGGGCGGGTTGAGCAGTTCTTC.

The chain recombines TRBV6-1 with TRBJ1-6, with D possibly matching TRBD1 (5 bases). This CDR3 has 12 residues. V gave up 7 bases and J gave up 10 bases, with 11 bases separating them. Germline-derived CDR1 and CDR2 are MNHNS and SASEGT. The CDR3 DNA sequence: TGTGCCAGCACCAGGGTCAAATCACCCCTCCACTTT. Translated: CASTRVKSPLHF.

This chain links TRBV14 with TRBJ1-3, with D hard to call. The V and J ends lost 1 base and 0 bases respectively, with 4 bases between them. Germline CDR1 is SGHDN and CDR2 is FVKESK. This CDR3 is built from 14 residues. The CDR3 region is CASSQVSSGNTIYF. For the CDR3, the DNA is TGTGCCAGCAGCCAAGTCAGCTCTGGAAACACCATATATTTT.

The chain couples TRBV7-2 to TRBJ1-1; no clear D gene. Trimming took off 5 bases at V and 1 base at J, with 11 bases between the two ends. Per germline, CDR1 SGHTA and CDR2 FQGNSA. This CDR3 is 14 amino acids long. As DNA, the CDR3 is TGTGCCAGCAGCCCCTTAGGAGGGAACACTGAAGCTTTCTTT. Protein: CASSPLGGNTEAFF.

This sequence joins TRBV5-1 and TRBJ1-2, with 8 positions matching TRBD1. V shed 4 bases and J 2 bases; nucleotides not matched to a gene: 4. Germline V gene data show CDR1 as SGHRS and CDR2 as YFSETQ. This CDR3 comprises 14 residues. The CDR3 region has the DNA TGCGCCAGCAGCGCTACAGGGGGAAACTATGGCTACACCTTC. Protein: CASSATGGNYGYTF. Full variable domain (missing parts from reference TRBV5-1 and TRBJ1-2): KAGVTQTPRYLIKTRGQQVTLSCSPISGHRSVSWYQQTPGQGLQFLFEYFSETQRNKGNFPGRFSGRQFSNSRSEMNVSTLELGDSALYLCASSATGGNYGYTFGSGTRLTVV.

V and J are TRBV18 and TRBJ1-5; a weak D match, TRBD1 (6 bases). Trimming cost V 2 bases and J 2 bases, with 7 bases left between them. Germline CDR1 reads KGHSH; CDR2 reads LQKENI. The CDR3 covers 14 residues. The CDR3 nucleotides read TGTGCCAGCTCACCAAGGGGGGGCAATCAGCCCCAGCATTTT. This sequence encodes CASSPRGGNQPQHF.

This clone was observed a single time. The chain uses TRBV6-5 and TRBJ2-7, with TRBD1 matching over 9 bases. The CDR3 runs to 14 residues. J lost 0 bases, V lost 6 bases, and 3 bases had no gene match. CDR1 and CDR2 (germline): MNHEY, SVGAGI. The CDR3 bases are TGTGCCAGCAGGGGACAGGGCCGCTCCTACGAGCAGTACTTC. Its protein is CASRGQGRSYEQYF.

This chain links TRBV6-6 with TRBJ2-3, with TRBD2 matching 11 bases. Germline lookup yields CDR1 MNHNY and CDR2 SVGAGI (reference sequence). Trimming cost V 6 bases and J 5 bases; bases outside gene matches: 4. The CDR3 totals 14 residues. The CDR3, as DNA: TGTGCCAGCAGCTTAGCGGGAGGGGGAGATACGCAGTATTTT. Translating gives CASSLAGGGDTQYF.

This chain uses TRBV4-2 with TRBJ1-2; D not resolved. Looked up from germline, CDR1 is LGHNA and CDR2 is YNFKEQ. The CDR3 extends over 13 amino acids. Trimming removed 1 base from V and 3 bases from J, with 6 bases in between. The CDR3 sequence is CASSQVMDYGYTF. The CDR3 region has the DNA TGTGCCAGCAGCCAAGTAATGGACTATGGCTACACCTTC.

The J gene is TRBJ1-2, the V gene TRBV6-6, with a weak D call TRBD1 (6 bases). V lost 5 bases to trimming and J lost 0 bases, with 13 bases between them. CDR1 MNHNY and CDR2 SVGAGI come from the germline V gene (reference sequence). The CDR3 consists of 15 residues. The CDR3, as DNA: TGTGCCAGCAGTAGAACAGGGAATGCTAACTATGGCTACACCTTC. Translation gives CASSRTGNANYGYTF.

The chain combines TRBV28 with TRBJ1-2, with TRBD1 as a possible D gene (5 bases). Looked up from germline, CDR1 is MDHEN and CDR2 is SYDVKM. The CDR3 has 13 residues. V lost 5 bases to trimming and J lost 6 bases, with 13 bases between them. The CDR3 loop reads CASSPPGTDGYTF. The CDR3 bases are TGTGCCAGCAGTCCCCCAGGGACGGATGGCTACACCTTC.

CDR3 coding DNA: TGTGCCACCAGCTTAAAAGGGGGACAGTCAGTGGGGAGGTCGTACGAGCAGTACTTC. Amino acids: CATSLKGGQSVGRSYEQYF. The rearrangement joins TRBV15 to TRBJ2-7, with D tentatively TRBD1 (7 bases). Deletions cut 5 bases from V and 4 bases from J, with 30 bases between. The CDR3 extends over 19 amino acids. Per the germline V gene, CDR1 is LNHNV and CDR2 is YYDKDF (reference sequence). The full variable domain, its missing parts supplied by reference TRBV15 and TRBJ2-7, is DAMVIQNPRYQVTQFGKPVTLSCSQTLNHNVMYWYQQKSSQAPKLLFHYYDKDFNNEADTPDNFQSRRPNTSFCFLDIRSPGLGDTAMYLCATSLKGGQSVGRSYEQYFGPGTRLTVT.

The chain combines TRBV10-3 with TRBJ2-3; TRBD2 is a possible D gene (5 bases). Germline V gene data show CDR1 as ENHRY and CDR2 as SYGVKD. The length of the CDR3 is 14 residues. Trimming shortened V by 4 bases and J by 6 bases, and 14 bases separated the two germline ends. CDR3 residues: CAISGRLFGDTQYF. In DNA, the CDR3 is TGTGCCATCAGTGGACGACTATTTGGTGATACGCAGTATTTT.